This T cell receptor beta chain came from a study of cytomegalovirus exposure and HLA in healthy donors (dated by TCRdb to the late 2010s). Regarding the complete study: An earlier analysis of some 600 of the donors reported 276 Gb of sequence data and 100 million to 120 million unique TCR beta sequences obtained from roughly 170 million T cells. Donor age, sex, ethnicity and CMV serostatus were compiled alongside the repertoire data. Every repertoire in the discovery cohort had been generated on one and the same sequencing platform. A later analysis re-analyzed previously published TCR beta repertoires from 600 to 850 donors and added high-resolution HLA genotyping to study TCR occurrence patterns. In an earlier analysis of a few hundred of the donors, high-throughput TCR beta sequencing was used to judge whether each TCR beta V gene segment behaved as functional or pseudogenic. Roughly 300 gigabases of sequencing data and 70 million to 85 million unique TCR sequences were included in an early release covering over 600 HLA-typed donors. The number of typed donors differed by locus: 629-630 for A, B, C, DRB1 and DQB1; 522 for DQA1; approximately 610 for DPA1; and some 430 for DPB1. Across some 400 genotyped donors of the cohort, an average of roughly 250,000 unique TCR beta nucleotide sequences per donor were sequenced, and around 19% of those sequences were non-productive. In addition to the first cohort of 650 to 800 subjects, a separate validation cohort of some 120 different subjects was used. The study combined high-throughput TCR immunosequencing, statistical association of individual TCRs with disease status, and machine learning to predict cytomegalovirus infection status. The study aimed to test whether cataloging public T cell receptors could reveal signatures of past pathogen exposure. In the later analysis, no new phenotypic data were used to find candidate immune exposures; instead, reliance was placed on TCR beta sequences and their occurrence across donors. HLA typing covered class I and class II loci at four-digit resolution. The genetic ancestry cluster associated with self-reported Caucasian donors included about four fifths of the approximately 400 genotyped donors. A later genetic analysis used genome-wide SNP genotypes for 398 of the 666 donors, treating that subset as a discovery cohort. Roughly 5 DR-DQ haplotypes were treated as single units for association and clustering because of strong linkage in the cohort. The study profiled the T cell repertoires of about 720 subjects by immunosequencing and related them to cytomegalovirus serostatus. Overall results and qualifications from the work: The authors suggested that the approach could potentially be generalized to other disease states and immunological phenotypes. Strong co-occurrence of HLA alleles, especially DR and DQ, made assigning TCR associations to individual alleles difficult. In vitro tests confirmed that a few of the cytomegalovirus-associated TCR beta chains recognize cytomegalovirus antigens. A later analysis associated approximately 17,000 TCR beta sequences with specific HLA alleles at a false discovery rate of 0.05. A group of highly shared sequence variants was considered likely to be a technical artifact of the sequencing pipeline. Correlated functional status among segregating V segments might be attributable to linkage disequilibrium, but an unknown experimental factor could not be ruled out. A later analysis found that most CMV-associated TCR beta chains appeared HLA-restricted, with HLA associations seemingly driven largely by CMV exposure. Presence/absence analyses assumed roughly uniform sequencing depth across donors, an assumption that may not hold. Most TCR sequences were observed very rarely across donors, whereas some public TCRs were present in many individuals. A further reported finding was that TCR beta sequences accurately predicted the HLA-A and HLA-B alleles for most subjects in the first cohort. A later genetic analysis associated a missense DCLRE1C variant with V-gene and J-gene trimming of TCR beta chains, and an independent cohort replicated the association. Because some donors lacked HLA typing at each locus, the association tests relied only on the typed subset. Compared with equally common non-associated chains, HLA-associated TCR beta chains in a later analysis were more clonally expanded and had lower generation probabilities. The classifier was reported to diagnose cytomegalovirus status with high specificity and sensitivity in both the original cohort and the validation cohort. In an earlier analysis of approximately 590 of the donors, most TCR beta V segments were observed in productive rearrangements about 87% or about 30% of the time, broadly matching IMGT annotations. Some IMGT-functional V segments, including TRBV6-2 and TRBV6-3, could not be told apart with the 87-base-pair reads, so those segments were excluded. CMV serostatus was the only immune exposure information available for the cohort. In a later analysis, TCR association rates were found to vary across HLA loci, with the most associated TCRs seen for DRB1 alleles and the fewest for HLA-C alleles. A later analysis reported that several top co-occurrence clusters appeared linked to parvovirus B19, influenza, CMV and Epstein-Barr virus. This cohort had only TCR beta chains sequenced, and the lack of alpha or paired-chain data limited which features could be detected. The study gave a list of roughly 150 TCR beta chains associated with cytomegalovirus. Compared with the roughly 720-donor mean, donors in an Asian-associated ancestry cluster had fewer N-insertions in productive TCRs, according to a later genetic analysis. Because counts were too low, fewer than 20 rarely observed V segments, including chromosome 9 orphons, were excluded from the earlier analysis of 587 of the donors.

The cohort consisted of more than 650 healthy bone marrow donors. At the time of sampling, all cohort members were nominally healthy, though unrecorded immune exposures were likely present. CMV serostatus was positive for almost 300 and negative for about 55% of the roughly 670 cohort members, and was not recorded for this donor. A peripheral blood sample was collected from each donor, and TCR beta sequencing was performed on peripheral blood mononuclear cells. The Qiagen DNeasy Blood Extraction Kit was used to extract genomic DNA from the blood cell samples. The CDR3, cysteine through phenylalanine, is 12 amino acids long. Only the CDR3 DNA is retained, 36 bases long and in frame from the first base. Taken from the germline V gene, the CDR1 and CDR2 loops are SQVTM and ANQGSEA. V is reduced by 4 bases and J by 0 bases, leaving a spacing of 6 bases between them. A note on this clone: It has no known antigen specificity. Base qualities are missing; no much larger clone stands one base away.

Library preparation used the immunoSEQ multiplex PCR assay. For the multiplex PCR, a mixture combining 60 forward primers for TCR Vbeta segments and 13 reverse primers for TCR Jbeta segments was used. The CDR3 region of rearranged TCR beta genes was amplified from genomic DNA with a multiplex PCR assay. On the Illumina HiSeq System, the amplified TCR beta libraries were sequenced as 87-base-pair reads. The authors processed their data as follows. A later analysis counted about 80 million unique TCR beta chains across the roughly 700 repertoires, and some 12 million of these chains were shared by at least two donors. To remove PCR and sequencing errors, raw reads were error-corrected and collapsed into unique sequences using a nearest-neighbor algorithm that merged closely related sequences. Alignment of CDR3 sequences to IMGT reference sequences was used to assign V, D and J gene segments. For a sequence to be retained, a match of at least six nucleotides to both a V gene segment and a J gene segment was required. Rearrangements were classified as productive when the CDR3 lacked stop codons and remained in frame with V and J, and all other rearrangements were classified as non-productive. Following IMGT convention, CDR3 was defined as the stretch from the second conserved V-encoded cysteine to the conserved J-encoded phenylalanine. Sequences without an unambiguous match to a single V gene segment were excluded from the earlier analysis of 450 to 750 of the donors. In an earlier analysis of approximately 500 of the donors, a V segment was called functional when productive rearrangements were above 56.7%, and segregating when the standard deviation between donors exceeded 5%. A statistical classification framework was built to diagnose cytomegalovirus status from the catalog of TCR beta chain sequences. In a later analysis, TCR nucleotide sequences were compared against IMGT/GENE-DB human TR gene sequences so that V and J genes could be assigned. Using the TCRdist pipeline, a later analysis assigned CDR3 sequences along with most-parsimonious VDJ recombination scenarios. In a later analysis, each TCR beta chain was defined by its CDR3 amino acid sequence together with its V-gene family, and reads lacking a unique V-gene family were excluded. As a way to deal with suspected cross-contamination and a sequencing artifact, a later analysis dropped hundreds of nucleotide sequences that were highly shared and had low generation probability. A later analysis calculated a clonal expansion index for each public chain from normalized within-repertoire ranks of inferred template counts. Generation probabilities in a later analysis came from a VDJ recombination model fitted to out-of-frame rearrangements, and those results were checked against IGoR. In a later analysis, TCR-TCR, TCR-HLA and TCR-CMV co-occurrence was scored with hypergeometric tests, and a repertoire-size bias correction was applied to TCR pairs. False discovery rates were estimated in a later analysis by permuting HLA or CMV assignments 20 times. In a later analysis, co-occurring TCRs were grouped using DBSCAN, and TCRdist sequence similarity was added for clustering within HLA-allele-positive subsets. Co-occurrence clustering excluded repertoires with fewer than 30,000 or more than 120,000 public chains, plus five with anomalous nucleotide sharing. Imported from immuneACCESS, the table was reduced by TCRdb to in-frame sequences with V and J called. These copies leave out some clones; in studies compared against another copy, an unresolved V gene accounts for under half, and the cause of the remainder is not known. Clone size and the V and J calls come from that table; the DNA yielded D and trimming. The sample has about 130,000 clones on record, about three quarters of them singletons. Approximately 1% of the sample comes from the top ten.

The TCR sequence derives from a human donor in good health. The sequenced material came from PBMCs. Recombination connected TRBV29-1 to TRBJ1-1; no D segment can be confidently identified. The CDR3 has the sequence CSVGSMNTEAFF. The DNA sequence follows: TGCAGCGTTGGTAGTATGAACACTGAAGCTTTCTTT.